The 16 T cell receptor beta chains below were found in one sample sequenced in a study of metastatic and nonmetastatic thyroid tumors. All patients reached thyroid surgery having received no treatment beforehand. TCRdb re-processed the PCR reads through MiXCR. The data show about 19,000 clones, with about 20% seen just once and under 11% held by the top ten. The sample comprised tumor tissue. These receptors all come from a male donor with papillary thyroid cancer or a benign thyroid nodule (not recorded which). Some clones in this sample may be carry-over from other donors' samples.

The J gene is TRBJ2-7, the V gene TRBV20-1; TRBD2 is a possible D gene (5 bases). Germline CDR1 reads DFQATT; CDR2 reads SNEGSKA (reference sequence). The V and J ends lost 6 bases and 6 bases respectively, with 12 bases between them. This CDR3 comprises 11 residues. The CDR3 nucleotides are TGCAGTGCAGCCGGAGGAGGCGAGCAGTACGTC. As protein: CSAAGGGEQYV.

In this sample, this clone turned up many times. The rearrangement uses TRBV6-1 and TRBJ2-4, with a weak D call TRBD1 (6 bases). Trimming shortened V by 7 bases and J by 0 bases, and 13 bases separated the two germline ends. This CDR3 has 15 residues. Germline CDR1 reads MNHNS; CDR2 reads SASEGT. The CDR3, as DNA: TGTGCCAGCAATAACAGGGTACTAGCCAAAAACATTCAGTACTTC. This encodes CASNNRVLAKNIQYF.

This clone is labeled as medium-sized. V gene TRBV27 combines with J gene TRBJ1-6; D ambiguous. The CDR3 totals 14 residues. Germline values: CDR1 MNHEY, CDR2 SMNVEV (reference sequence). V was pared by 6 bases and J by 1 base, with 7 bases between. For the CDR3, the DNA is TGTGCCAGCAGGGGGAGGTCCTATAATTCACCCCTCCACTTT. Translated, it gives CASRGRSYNSPLHF.

CDR3 amino acids: CASSPPGTGLTQPQHF. CDR3 nucleotide sequence: TGTGCCAGCAGCCCCCCCGGGACAGGGTTAACTCAGCCCCAGCATTTT. The chain couples TRBV11-2 to TRBJ1-5; 9 nucleotides agree with TRBD1. The CDR3 loop spans 16 amino acids. The V segment lost 5 bases and the J segment 6 bases; nucleotides outside the gene matches: 11. Germline lookup yields CDR1 SGHAT and CDR2 FQNNGV.

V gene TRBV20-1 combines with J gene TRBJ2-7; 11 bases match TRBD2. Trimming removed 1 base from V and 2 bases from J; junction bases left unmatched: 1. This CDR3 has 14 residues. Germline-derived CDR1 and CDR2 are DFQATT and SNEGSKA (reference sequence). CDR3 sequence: CSARVGLAAYEQYF. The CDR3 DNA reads TGCAGTGCTAGAGTGGGACTAGCGGCCTACGAGCAGTACTTC.

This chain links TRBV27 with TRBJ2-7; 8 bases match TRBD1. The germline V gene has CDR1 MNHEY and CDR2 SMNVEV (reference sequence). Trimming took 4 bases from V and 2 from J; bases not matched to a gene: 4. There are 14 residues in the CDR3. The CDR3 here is CASSSGQEAYEQYF. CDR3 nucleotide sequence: TGTGCCAGCAGTTCGGGACAGGAGGCCTACGAGCAGTACTTC.

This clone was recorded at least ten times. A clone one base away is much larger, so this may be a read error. The chain's CDR3 is CASSPRREGNTEAFF. The CDR3 DNA follows: TGCGCCAGCAGCCCGAGACGGGAGGGGAACACTGAAGCTTTCTTT. This chain joins TRBV5-1 and TRBJ1-1; D unclear. V was clipped by 4 bases and J by 1 base, with 14 bases between them. The CDR3 consists of 15 residues. Germline V gene lookup returns CDR1 SGHRS and CDR2 YFSETQ.

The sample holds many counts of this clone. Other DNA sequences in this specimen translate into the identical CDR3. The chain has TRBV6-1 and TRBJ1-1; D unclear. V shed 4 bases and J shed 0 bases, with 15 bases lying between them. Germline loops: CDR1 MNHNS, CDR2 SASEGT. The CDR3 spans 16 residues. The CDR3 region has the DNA TGTGCCAGCAGTGGTGTTCGTCAGTTCATGAACACTGAAGCTTTCTTT. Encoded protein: CASSGVRQFMNTEAFF.

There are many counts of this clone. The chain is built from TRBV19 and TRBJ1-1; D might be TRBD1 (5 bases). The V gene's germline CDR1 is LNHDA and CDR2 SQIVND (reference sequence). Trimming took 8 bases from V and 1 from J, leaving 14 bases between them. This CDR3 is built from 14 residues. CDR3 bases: TGTGCCAGTCGGGGAGGGGACCCGAACACTGAAGCTTTCTTT. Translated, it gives CASRGGDPNTEAFF.

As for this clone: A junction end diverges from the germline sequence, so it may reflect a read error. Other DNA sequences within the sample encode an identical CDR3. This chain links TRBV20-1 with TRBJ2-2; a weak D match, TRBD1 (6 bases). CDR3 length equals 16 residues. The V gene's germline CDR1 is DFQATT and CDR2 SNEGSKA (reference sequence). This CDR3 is CSARDDETGDTGELFF. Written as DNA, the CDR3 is TGCAGTGCGAGAGATGACGAGACAGGTGACACCGGGGAGCTGTTTTTT.

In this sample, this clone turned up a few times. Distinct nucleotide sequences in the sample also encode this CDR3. CDR3 sequence: CATSDGTVQETQYF. The CDR3 DNA reads as TGTGCCACCAGTGACGGGACAGTCCAAGAGACCCAGTACTTC. This chain connects TRBV24-1 to TRBJ2-5; TRBD1 aligns across 7 bases. V lost 4 bases and J lost 1; bases outside the gene matches: 2. The CDR3 spans 14 residues. Per germline, CDR1 KGHDR and CDR2 SFDVKD.

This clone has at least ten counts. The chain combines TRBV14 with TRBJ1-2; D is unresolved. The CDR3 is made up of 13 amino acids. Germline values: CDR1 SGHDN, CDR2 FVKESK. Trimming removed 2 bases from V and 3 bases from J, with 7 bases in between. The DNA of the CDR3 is TGTGCCAGCAGCCAATCATATTACTATGGCTACACCTTC. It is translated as CASSQSYYYGYTF.

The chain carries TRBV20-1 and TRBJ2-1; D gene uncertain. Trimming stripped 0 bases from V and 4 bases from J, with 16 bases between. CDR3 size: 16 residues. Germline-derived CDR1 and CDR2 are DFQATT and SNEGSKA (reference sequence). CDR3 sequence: CSARDLSAPRYNEQFF. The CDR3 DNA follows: TGCAGTGCTAGAGATTTATCGGCGCCCCGGTACAATGAGCAGTTCTTC.

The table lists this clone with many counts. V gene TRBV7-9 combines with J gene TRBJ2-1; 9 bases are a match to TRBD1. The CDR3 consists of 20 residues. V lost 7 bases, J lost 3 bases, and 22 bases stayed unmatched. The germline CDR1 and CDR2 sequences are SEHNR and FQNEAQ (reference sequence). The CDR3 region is CASKPSRDRVSTGSYNEQFF. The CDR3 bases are TGTGCCAGCAAACCCTCGAGGGACAGGGTTTCAACCGGGAGCTACAATGAGCAGTTCTTC. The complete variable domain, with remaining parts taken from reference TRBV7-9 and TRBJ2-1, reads DTGVSQNPRHKITKRGQNVTFRCDPISEHNRLYWYRQTLGQGPEFLTYFQNEAQLEKSRLLSDRFSAERPKGSFSTLEIQRTEQGDSAMYLCASKPSRDRVSTGSYNEQFFGPGTRLTVL.

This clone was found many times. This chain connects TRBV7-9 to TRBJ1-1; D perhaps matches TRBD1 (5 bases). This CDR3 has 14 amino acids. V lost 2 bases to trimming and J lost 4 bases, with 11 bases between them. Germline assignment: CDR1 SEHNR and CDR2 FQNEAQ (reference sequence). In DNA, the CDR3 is TGTGCCAGCAGCTTAATCCGACAGATCACTGAAGCTTTCTTT. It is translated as CASSLIRQITEAFF. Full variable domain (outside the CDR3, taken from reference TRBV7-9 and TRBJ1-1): DTGVSQNPRHKITKRGQNVTFRCDPISEHNRLYWYRQTLGQGPEFLTYFQNEAQLEKSRLLSDRFSAERPKGSFSTLEIQRTEQGDSAMYLCASSLIRQITEAFFGQGTRLTVV.

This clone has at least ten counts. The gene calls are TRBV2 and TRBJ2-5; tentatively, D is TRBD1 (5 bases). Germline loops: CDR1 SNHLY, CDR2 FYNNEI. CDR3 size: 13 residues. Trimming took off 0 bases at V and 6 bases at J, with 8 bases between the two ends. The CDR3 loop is CASSEALGQTQYF. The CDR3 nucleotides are TGTGCCAGCAGTGAAGCGTTGGGGCAGACCCAGTACTTC.